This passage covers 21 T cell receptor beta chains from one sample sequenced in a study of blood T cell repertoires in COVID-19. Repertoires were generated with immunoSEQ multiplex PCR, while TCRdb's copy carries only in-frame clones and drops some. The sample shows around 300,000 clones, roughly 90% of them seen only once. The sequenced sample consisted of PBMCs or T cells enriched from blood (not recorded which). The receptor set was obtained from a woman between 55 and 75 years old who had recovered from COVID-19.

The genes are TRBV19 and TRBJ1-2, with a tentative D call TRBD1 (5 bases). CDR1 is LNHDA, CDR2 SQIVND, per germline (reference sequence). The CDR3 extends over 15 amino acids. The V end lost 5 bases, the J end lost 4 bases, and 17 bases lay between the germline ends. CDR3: CASSLTQQGGYGYTF. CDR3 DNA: TGTGCCAGTAGTCTCACCCAGCAGGGAGGCTATGGCTACACCTTC.

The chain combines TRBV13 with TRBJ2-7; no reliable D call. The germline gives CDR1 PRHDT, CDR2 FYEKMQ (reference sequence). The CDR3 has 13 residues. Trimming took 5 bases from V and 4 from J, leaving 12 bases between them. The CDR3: CASSPQSPYEQYF. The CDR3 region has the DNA TGTGCCAGCAGCCCCCAGTCACCGTACGAGCAGTACTTC.

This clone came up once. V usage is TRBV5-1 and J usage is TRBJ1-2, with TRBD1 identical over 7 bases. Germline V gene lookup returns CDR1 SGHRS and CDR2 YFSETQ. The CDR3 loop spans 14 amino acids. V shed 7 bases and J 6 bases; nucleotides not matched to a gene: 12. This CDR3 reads CASRVTTDRDGYTF. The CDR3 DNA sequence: TGCGCCAGCCGCGTCACGACTGACAGGGATGGCTACACCTTC.

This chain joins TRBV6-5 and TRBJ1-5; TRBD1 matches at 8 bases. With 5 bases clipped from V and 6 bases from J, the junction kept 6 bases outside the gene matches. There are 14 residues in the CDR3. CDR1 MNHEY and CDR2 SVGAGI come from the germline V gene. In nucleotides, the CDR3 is TGTGCCAGCAGTCCTCAGGGGGCCGGTCAGCCCCAGCATTTT. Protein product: CASSPQGAGQPQHF.

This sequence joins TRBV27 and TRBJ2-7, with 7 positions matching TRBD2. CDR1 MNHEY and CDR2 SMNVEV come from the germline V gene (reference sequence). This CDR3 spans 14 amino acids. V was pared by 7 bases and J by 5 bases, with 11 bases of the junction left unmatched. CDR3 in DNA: TGTGCCAGCACCTACGGAGCGGGGATCCACGAGCAGTACTTC. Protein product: CASTYGAGIHEQYF.

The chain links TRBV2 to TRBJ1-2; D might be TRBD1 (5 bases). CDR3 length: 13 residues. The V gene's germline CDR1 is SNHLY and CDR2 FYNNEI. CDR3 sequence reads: CAMGQRPLHGYTF. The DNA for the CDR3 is TGTGCTATGGGGCAACGGCCCCTCCATGGCTACACCTTC.

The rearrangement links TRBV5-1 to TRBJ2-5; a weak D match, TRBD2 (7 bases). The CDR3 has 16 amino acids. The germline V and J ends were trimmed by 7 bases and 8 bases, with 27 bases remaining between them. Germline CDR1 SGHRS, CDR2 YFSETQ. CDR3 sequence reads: CASRTGGGDLLETQYF. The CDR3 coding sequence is TGCGCCAGCCGAACCGGCGGGGGCGATCTTCTGGAAACCCAGTACTTC.

The CDR3 region has the DNA TGTGCCAGCAGCTTAGGGGGACAGGGATCCACAGATACGCAGTATTTT. Amino acids: CASSLGGQGSTDTQYF. This chain joins TRBV7-2 and TRBJ2-3; 9 positions agree with TRBD1. Germline assignment: CDR1 SGHTA and CDR2 FQGNSA. The CDR3 contains 16 residues. V lost 1 base and J lost 2; bases outside the gene matches: 4.

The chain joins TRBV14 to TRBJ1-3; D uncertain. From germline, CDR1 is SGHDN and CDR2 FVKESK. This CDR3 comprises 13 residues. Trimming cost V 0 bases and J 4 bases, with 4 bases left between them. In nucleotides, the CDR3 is TGTGCCAGCAGCCAAGACGTGGGAAACACCATATATTTT. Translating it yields CASSQDVGNTIYF.

The CDR3 protein is CAWRRLFGELFF. The CDR3 DNA is TGTGCCTGGAGACGCCTATTCGGGGAGCTGTTTTTT. The V gene is TRBV30, the J gene TRBJ2-2, with D unclear. Germline V gene sequence: CDR1 GTSNPN, CDR2 SVGIG (reference sequence). The CDR3 spans 12 residues. V gave up 3 bases and J gave up 7 bases, with 9 bases separating them.

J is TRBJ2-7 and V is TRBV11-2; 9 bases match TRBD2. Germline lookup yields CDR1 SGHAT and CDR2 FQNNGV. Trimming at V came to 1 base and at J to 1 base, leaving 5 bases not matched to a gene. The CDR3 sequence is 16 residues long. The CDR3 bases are TGTGCCAGCAGCTTAGGCGGGAGGGCCTCGTCCTACGAGCAGTACTTC. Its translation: CASSLGGRASSYEQYF. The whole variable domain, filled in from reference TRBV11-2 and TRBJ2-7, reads EAGVAQSPRYKIIEKRQSVAFWCNPISGHATLYWYQQILGQGPKLLIQFQNNGVVDDSQLPKDRFSAERLKGVDSTLKIQPAKLEDSAVYLCASSLGGRASSYEQYFGPGTRLTVT.

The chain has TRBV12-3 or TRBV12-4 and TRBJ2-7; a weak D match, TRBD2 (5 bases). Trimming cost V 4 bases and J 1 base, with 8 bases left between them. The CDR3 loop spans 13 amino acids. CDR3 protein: CASSSGLSYEQYF. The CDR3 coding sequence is TGTGCCAGCAGTTCCGGACTGTCCTACGAGCAGTACTTC.

In DNA form, the CDR3 reads TGTGCCAGCAGCTTCGGACAGATCGGCTACACCTTC. Translated: CASSFGQIGYTF. The chain couples TRBV12-3 or TRBV12-4 to TRBJ1-2; D is perhaps TRBD1 (6 bases). Trimming shortened V by 6 bases and J by 8 bases, and 13 bases separated the two germline ends. The CDR3 is 12 amino acids.

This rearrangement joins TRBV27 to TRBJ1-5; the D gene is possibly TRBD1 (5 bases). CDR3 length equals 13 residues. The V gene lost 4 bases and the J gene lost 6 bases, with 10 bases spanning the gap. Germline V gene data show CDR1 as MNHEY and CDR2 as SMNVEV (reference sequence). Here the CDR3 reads CASSSWGGQPQHF. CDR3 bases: TGTGCCAGCAGTTCATGGGGGGGTCAGCCCCAGCATTTT.

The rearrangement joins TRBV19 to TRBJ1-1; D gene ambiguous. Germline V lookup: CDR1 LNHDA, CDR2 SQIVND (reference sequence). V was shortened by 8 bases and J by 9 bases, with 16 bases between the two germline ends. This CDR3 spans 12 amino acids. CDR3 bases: TGTGCCAGTTCCTCGTGGACTTCCCAAGCTTTCTTT. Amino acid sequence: CASSSWTSQAFF. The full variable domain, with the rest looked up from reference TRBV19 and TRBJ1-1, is DGGITQSPKYLFRKEGQNVTLSCEQNLNHDAMYWYRQDPGQGLRLIYYSQIVNDFQKGDIAEGYSVSREKKESFPLTVTSAQKNPTAFYLCASSSWTSQAFFGQGTRLTVV.

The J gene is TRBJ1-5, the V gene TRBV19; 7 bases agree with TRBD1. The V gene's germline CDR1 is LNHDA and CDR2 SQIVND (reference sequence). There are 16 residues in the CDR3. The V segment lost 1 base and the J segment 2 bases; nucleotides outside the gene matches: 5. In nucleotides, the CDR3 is TGTGCCAGTAGTATAGGGACAGGATGGGGCAATCAGCCCCAGCATTTT. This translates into CASSIGTGWGNQPQHF.

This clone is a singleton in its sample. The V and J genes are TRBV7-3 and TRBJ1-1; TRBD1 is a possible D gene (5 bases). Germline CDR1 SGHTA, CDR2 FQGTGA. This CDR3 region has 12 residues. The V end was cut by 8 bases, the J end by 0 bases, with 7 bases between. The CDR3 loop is CASGHMNTEAFF. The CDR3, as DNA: TGTGCCAGCGGACATATGAACACTGAAGCTTTCTTT. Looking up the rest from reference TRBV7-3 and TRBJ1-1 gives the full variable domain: GAGVSQTPSNKVTEKGKYVELRCDPISGHTALYWYRQSLGQGPEFLIYFQGTGAADDSGLPNDRFFAVRPEGSVSTLKIQRTERGDSAVYLCASGHMNTEAFFGQGTRLTVV.

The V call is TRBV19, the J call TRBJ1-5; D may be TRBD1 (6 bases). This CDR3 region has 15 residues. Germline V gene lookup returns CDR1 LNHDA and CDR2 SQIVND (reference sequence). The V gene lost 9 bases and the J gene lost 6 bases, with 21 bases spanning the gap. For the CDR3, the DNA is TGTGCCAGCTCGACTAGGGGGGGCAGGGGTCAGCCCCAGCATTTT. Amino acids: CASSTRGGRGQPQHF.

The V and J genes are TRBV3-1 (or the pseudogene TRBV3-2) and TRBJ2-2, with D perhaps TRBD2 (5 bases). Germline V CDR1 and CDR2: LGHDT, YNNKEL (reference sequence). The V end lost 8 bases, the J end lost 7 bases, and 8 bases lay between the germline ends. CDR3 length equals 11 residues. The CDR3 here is CASGRVGELFF. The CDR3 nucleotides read TGTGCCAGCGGGAGAGTCGGGGAGCTGTTTTTT.

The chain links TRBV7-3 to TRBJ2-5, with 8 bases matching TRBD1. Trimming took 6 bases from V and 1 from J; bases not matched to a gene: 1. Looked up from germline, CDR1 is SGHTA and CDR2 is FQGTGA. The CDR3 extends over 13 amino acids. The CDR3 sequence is CASSQGAQETQYF. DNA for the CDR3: TGTGCCAGCAGTCAGGGGGCCCAAGAGACCCAGTACTTC.

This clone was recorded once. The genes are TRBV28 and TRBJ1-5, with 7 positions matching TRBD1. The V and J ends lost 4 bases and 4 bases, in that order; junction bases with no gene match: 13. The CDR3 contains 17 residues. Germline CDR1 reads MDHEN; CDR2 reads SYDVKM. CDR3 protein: CASSSPGIRTGNQPQHF. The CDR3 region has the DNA TGTGCCAGCAGTTCCCCCGGAATCAGGACAGGTAATCAGCCCCAGCATTTT.